The source of this T cell receptor beta chain is a study of blood T cell repertoires in COVID-19. How the authors handled the data: For nucleated cells, counts were estimated from reference gene primer amplification. The assay was immunoSEQ multiplex PCR, and TCRdb's table has in-frame clones only and misses some. D and trimming come from the DNA, and the V and J calls and clone size come from that table. In the table there are 140,000 to 150,000 clones, about four fifths of which are singletons. The CDR3 has 14 amino acids. Germline V gene sequence: CDR1 MNHEY, CDR2 SVGAGI. The ends lost 0 bases at V and 8 bases at J; junction bases unmatched: 2.

The V gene is TRBV6-5, the J gene TRBJ2-2; TRBD1 matches 8 bases. Sequencing input: peripheral blood. The clonotype comes from a human donor in a cohort sampled during active COVID-19. CDR3 in DNA: TGTGCCAGCAGTTACTCCCAGGGGGCGGGGGAGCTGTTTTTT. It is translated as CASSYSQGAGELFF.